A single sample gave rise to the 18 T cell receptor beta chains below, sequenced in a study of cytomegalovirus exposure and HLA in healthy donors. PCR primers comprised 60 Vbeta and 13 Jbeta primers. Data came from immunoSEQ multiplex PCR; TCRdb stores just in-frame clones and leaves some out. The sample consists of tens of thousands of clones, roughly four fifths of them appearing once. Sequencing input: PBMCs. These receptors were collected from a man aged 25-45 years in good health and CMV-seronegative.

The chain uses TRBV4-1 and TRBJ2-6, with 10 bases that match TRBD1. Germline CDR1 is MGHRA and CDR2 is YSYEKL. J was trimmed by 0 bases and V by 4 bases; bases with no gene match: 12. This CDR3 comprises 20 residues. Here the CDR3 DNA reads TGCGCCAGCAGCCTTCTCGGGACAGGGGTTTATCCCTCTGGGGCCAACGTCCTGACTTTC. It specifies CASSLLGTGVYPSGANVLTF.

The J gene is TRBJ1-1, the V gene TRBV6-1, with 8 bases fitting TRBD1. The ends lost 5 bases at V and 7 bases at J; junction bases unmatched: 12. The germline V gene has CDR1 MNHNS and CDR2 SASEGT. The CDR3 runs to 15 residues. CDR3 nucleotide sequence: TGTGCCAGCAGTCAAGGACAGGGCGGGTACGGTGAAGCTTTCTTT. This translates into CASSQGQGGYGEAFF.

The chain couples TRBV9 to TRBJ1-2; 7 bases are shared with TRBD1. The ends lost 3 bases at V and 4 bases at J; junction bases unmatched: 12. Germline V CDR1 and CDR2: SGDLS, YYNGEE. This CDR3 contains 16 residues. The CDR3 DNA reads TGTGCCAGCAGCGGTTCGGGACAGCAGGGACCCTATGGCTACACCTTC. Encoded protein: CASSGSGQQGPYGYTF.

The chain has TRBV9 and TRBJ2-3; D is unclear. This CDR3 is built from 11 residues. V lost 4 bases and J 11 bases, leaving 11 bases between the germline ends. CDR1 is SGDLS and CDR2 is YYNGEE in the germline V gene. The CDR3 spells CASSSTRRQYF. For the CDR3, the DNA is TGTGCCAGCAGCTCAACAAGGAGGCAGTATTTT. The variable domain in full, with the rest retrieved from reference TRBV9 and TRBJ2-3, is DSGVTQTPKHLITATGQRVTLRCSPRSGDLSVYWYQQSLDQGLQFLIQYYNGEERAKGNILERFSAQQFPDLHSELNLSSLELGDSALYFCASSSTRRQYFGPGTRLTVL.

This chain joins TRBV7-2 and TRBJ1-1; TRBD1 might be the D (5 bases). The CDR3 has 14 amino acids. Trimming took 2 bases from V and 5 from J, leaving 12 bases between them. The germline V gene encodes CDR1 SGHTA and CDR2 FQGNSA. The CDR3 loop reads CASSLTMGGTEAFF. The CDR3 DNA reads TGTGCCAGCAGCTTAACAATGGGGGGGACTGAAGCTTTCTTT.

This rearrangement joins TRBV5-8 to TRBJ2-5, with TRBD2 as a possible D gene (6 bases). The DNA matches TRBJ2-7 better at its end, which makes the J call doubtful. The CDR3 has 15 residues. CDR1 SGHTS and CDR2 YDEGEE come from the germline V gene. CDR3 in amino acids: CASSLVSGGGYEQYF. In DNA form, the CDR3 reads TGTGCCAGCAGCTTGGTTTCCGGGGGAGGCTACGAGCAGTACTTC.

On this clone itself: In the same sample, other DNA sequences code for this CDR3. The chain recombines TRBV7-7 with TRBJ2-2, with 7 bases aligning to TRBD1. The CDR3 consists of 13 residues. J lost 7 bases, V lost 4 bases, and 3 bases had no gene match. Germline lookup yields CDR1 SSHAT and CDR2 FNYEAQ (reference sequence). CDR3 residues: CASSSTGVGELFF. The CDR3 coding sequence is TGTGCCAGCAGCTCCACAGGGGTCGGGGAGCTGTTTTTT.

This clone has more than one count but fewer than ten. The chain uses TRBV6-1 and TRBJ1-1; TRBD1 might be the D (6 bases). The CDR3 has 14 residues. The germline V gene encodes CDR1 MNHNS and CDR2 SASEGT. Trimming shortened V by 3 bases and J by 4 bases, and 12 bases separated the two germline ends. The CDR3 DNA follows: TGTGCCAGCAGTGACGGGGGCGGGGGCACTGAAGCTTTCTTT. Residues: CASSDGGGGTEAFF.

The V call is TRBV5-3, the J call TRBJ2-1, with 7 bases that match TRBD2. TRBV5-3 is sorted into the ORF group, with uncertain function. The CDR3 has 15 residues. V lost 0 bases and J lost 3; bases outside the gene matches: 3. DNA for the CDR3: TGTGCCAGAAGCTTGGGGACTAGAAGCTACAATGAGCAGTTCTTC. It yields the protein CARSLGTRSYNEQFF.

V is TRBV5-1 and J is TRBJ1-1; the match to TRBD1 covers 8 bases. The V gene end was trimmed by 4 bases and the J gene end by 1 base; junction bases not matched to a gene: 6. Germline lookup yields CDR1 SGHRS and CDR2 YFSETQ. There are 15 residues in the CDR3. The CDR3 region is CASSQRTGRNTEAFF. The CDR3 region has the DNA TGCGCCAGCAGCCAACGGACAGGGAGGAACACTGAAGCTTTCTTT.

V and J are TRBV10-3 and TRBJ2-1; maybe TRBD2 (6 bases). The germline V and J ends were trimmed by 3 bases and 0 bases, with 12 bases remaining between them. The CDR3 runs to 16 residues. Per the germline V gene, CDR1 is ENHRY and CDR2 is SYGVKD. The CDR3 protein is CAISDIGGGSYNEQFF. As DNA, the CDR3 is TGTGCCATCAGTGATATCGGGGGAGGCTCCTACAATGAGCAGTTCTTC.

The rearrangement joins TRBV5-1 to TRBJ1-5; 7 positions agree with TRBD1. Per germline, CDR1 SGHRS and CDR2 YFSETQ. The CDR3 covers 15 residues. Losses at the gene ends were 0 bases for V and 3 bases for J; bases not matched to a gene: 3. The CDR3 DNA is TGCGCCAGCAGCTTGGGGACAGGCCCCAATCAGCCCCAGCATTTT. This translates into CASSLGTGPNQPQHF.

The gene calls are TRBV6-1 and TRBJ2-2, with D possibly being TRBD2 (6 bases). Germline CDR1 is MNHNS and CDR2 is SASEGT. Trimming took off 1 base at V and 1 base at J, with 13 bases between the two ends. The CDR3 runs to 17 residues. CDR3 region: CASSEEYGGRNTGELFF. CDR3 bases: TGTGCCAGCAGTGAAGAGTACGGGGGAAGGAACACCGGGGAGCTGTTTTTT.

This clone was seen a few times. V and J are TRBV5-1 and TRBJ1-1; TRBD1 is a possible D gene (5 bases). Per germline, CDR1 SGHRS and CDR2 YFSETQ. Between the trimmed V and J ends, which lost 7 bases and 3 bases, there was a span of 16 bases. This CDR3 contains 14 residues. As DNA, the CDR3 is TGCGCCAGCTTACGGGGGTTTGAGGACACTGAAGCTTTCTTT. Amino acids: CASLRGFEDTEAFF.

The V call is TRBV5-1, the J call TRBJ1-2; 8 bases line up with TRBD1. The germline gives CDR1 SGHRS, CDR2 YFSETQ. The CDR3 runs 12 residues. The V and J ends lost 0 bases and 13 bases, in that order; junction bases with no gene match: 5. DNA for the CDR3: TGCGCCAGCAGCTTGGGGACAGGGTATTGCACCTTC. Residues: CASSLGTGYCTF.

This CDR3 reads CASSGWAGGTEAFF. In nucleotides, the CDR3 is TGTGCCAGCAGTGGGTGGGCAGGGGGCACTGAAGCTTTCTTT. The chain combines TRBV2 with TRBJ1-1, with 7 bases matching TRBD1. The CDR3 is 14 amino acids. The V gene's germline CDR1 is SNHLY and CDR2 FYNNEI. V shed 4 bases, J shed 4 bases, and the junction held 6 bases outside the gene matches.

The rearrangement uses TRBV5-4 and TRBJ1-1; D uncertain. This CDR3 has 17 residues. The V and J ends lost 4 bases and 1 base respectively, with 20 bases between them. Germline CDR1 reads SGHNT; CDR2 reads YYREEE (reference sequence). The chain's CDR3 is CASSPTPGKDPNTEAFF. The CDR3, as DNA: TGTGCCAGCAGCCCGACGCCCGGGAAGGACCCGAACACTGAAGCTTTCTTT.

This chain links TRBV5-6 with TRBJ2-7; 8 positions agree with TRBD1. The V and J ends lost 2 bases and 3 bases, in that order; junction bases with no gene match: 1. The CDR3 runs 13 residues. CDR1 is SGHDT and CDR2 is YYEEEE in the germline V gene. As DNA, the CDR3 is TGTGCCAGCAGCTTTGGGACAGGCTACGAGCAGTACGTC. This gives the protein CASSFGTGYEQYV.